What follows describes a single TCR beta chain. The sample belongs to a study of blood T cell repertoires in COVID-19. Study-level background: From T cells, B-cell-depleted T cells, or PBMCs came the material, which was cDNA or gDNA.

Method: immunoSEQ multiplex PCR; TCRdb's copy keeps in-frame clones and lacks some. Found here are 95,000 to 150,000 clones, 90% of them singletons; the top ten hold 3.8%. Germline CDR1 and CDR2: SGHTA and FQGNSA. The V end lost 2 bases, the J end lost 0 bases, and 10 bases lay between the germline ends. The CDR3 length is 15 residues. The sequenced material came from peripheral blood. The sequence was obtained from a woman in her sixties with COVID-19, enrolled during active disease. The genes are TRBV7-2 and TRBJ1-1; D unresolved. The CDR3 coding sequence is TGTGCCAGCAGCTTAATGGCAGAAATGAACACTGAAGCTTTCTTT. Protein sequence: CASSLMAEMNTEAFF. Combining the CDR3 with reference TRBV7-2 and TRBJ1-1 gives the whole variable domain GAGVSQSPSNKVTEKGKDVELRCDPISGHTALYWYRQSLGQGLEFLIYFQGNSAPDKSGLPSDRFSAERTGGSVSTLTIQRTQQEDSAVYLCASSLMAEMNTEAFFGQGTRLTVV.